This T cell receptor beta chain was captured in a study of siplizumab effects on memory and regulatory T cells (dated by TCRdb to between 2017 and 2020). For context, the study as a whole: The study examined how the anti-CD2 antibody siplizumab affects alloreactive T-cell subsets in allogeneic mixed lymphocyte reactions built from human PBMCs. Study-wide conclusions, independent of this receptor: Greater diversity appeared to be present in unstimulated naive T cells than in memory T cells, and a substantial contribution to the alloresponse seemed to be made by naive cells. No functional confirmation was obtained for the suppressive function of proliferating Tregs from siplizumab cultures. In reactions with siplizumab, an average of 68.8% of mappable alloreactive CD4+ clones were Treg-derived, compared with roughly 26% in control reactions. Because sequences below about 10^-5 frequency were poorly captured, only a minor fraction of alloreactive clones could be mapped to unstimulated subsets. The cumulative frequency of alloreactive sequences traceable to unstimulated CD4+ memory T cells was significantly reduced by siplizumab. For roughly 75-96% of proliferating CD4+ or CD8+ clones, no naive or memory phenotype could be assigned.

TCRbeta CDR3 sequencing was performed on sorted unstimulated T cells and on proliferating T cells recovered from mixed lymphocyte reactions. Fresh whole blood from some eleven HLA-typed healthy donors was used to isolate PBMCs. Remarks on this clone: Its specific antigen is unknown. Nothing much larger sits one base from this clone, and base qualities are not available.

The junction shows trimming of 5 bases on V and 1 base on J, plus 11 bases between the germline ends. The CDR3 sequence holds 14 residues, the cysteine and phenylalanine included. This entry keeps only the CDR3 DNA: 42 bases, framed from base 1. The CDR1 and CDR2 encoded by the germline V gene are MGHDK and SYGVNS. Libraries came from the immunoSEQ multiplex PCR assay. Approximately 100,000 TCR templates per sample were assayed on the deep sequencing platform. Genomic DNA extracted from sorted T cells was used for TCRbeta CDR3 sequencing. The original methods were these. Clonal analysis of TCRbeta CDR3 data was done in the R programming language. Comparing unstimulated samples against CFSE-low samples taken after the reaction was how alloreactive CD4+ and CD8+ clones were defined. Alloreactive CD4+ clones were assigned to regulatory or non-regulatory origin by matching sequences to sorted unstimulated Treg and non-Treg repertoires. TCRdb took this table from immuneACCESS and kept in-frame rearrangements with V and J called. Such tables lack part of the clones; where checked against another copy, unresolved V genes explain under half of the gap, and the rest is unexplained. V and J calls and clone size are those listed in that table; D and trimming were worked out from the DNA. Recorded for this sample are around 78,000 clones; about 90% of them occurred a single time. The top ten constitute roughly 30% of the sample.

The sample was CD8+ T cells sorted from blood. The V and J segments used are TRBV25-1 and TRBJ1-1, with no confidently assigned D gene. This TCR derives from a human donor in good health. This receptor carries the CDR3 CASSPHSPNTEAFF. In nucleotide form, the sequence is TGTGCCAGCAGTCCCCACTCTCCGAACACTGAAGCTTTCTTT.